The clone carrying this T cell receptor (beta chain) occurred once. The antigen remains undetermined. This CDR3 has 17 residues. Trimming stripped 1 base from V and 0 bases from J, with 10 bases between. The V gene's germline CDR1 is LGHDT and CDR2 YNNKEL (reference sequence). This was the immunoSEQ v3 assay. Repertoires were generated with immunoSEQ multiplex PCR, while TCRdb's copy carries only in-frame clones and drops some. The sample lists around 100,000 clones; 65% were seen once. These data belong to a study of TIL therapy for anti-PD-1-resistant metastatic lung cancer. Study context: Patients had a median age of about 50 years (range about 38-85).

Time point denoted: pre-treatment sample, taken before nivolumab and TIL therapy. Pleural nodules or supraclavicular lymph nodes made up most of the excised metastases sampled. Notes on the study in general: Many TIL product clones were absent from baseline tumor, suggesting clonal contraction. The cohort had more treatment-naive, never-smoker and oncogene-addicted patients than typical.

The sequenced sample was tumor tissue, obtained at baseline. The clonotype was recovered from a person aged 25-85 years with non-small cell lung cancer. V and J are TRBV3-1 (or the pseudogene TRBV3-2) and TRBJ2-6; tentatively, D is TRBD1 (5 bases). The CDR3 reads CASSQGQLLSGANVLTF. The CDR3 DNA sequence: TGTGCCAGCAGCCAAGGACAGTTACTCTCTGGGGCCAACGTCCTGACTTTC.